These 18 T cell receptor beta chains were all obtained from the same sample, sequenced in a study of cytotoxic CD8 clonotypes in ibrutinib-treated CLL. Libraries were prepared by immunoSEQ multiplex PCR; TCRdb keeps only in-frame clonotypes and omits some of them. The sample comprises approximately 120,000 clones, around four fifths of which are singletons, and 3.3% rests with the top ten. The sample was PBMCs, taken after 24 months of ibrutinib treatment. These receptors all stem from a human donor with chronic lymphocytic leukemia.

The rearrangement links TRBV28 to TRBJ2-1; no clear D. Germline CDR1 reads MDHEN; CDR2 reads SYDVKM. The CDR3 spans 12 residues. V was pared by 5 bases and J by 8 bases, with 10 bases between. The CDR3 nucleotides read TGTGCCAGCAGTCAATATCCCTATGAGCAGTTCTTC. Amino acids: CASSQYPYEQFF. Full variable domain (missing parts from reference TRBV28 and TRBJ2-1): DVKVTQSSRYLVKRTGEKVFLECVQDMDHENMFWYRQDPGLGLRLIYFSYDVKMKEKGDIPEGYSVSREKKERFSLILESASTNQTSMYLCASSQYPYEQFFGPGTRLTVL.

The genes are TRBV7-9 and TRBJ1-4; TRBD1 aligns across 8 bases. The V gene's germline CDR1 is SEHNR and CDR2 FQNEAQ (reference sequence). There are 16 residues in the CDR3. V lost 2 bases, J lost 2 bases, and 4 bases stayed unmatched. The CDR3 bases are TGTGCCAGCAGCTTATATCGGACAGGGACTAATGAAAAACTGTTTTTT. This encodes CASSLYRTGTNEKLFF.

The J gene is TRBJ1-1, the V gene TRBV11-2; a weak D match, TRBD1 (5 bases). The CDR3 contains 15 residues. V was shortened by 1 base and J by 2 bases, with 11 bases between the two germline ends. Germline-derived CDR1 and CDR2 are SGHAT and FQNNGV. The CDR3 DNA sequence: TGTGCCAGCAGCTTAGGGGTGGGGGTCAACACTGAAGCTTTCTTT. This gives the protein CASSLGVGVNTEAFF.

The V gene is TRBV5-4, the J gene TRBJ1-1; D gene uncertain. With 2 bases removed from V and 4 bases from J, the gap between germline ends came to 12 bases. Germline CDR1 and CDR2: SGHNT and YYREEE (reference sequence). This CDR3 region has 14 residues. The CDR3 here is CASSFSARATEAFF. CDR3 bases: TGTGCCAGCAGCTTCTCGGCACGAGCCACTGAAGCTTTCTTT.

This chain links TRBV9 with TRBJ2-7; D possibly uses TRBD1 or TRBD2 (5 bases each). Trimming took off 0 bases at V and 2 bases at J, with 9 bases between the two ends. CDR3 size: 14 residues. Germline loops: CDR1 SGDLS, CDR2 YYNGEE. The CDR3 DNA follows: TGTGCCAGCAGCGTAGCAGGGACGACCTACGAGCAGTACTTC. This gives the protein CASSVAGTTYEQYF.

The chain uses TRBV7-2 and TRBJ2-1; 12 bases are shared with TRBD2. The CDR3 extends over 16 amino acids. The ends lost 4 bases at V and 2 bases at J; junction bases unmatched: 3. Germline CDR1 is SGHTA and CDR2 is FQGNSA. The CDR3 here is CASSYRLAGAYNEQFF. The CDR3 DNA reads TGTGCCAGCAGCTACCGACTAGCGGGGGCCTACAATGAGCAGTTCTTC.

J is TRBJ2-2 and V is TRBV10-2; possible D gene TRBD2, 5 bases. The V gene's germline CDR1 is WSHSY and CDR2 SAAADI. CDR3 length: 12 amino acids. Trimming left V 7 bases short and J 5 bases short, with 8 bases between. The CDR3 region has the DNA TGCGCCAGCATGAGGAGGACCGGGGAGCTGTTTTTT. Translating it yields CASMRRTGELFF.

The V call is TRBV19, the J call TRBJ1-2, with TRBD1 identical over 10 bases. CDR1 is LNHDA, CDR2 SQIVND, per germline (reference sequence). V lost 4 bases to trimming and J lost 8 bases; unmatched junction nucleotides: 7. CDR3 length equals 14 residues. CDR3 residues: CASSTTGGGIGYTF. CDR3 sequence (DNA): TGTGCCAGTAGTACGACAGGGGGCGGGATAGGCTACACCTTC.

This chain connects TRBV5-1 to TRBJ2-1; the match to TRBD2 covers 10 bases. The V segment lost 4 bases and the J segment 4 bases; nucleotides outside the gene matches: 8. CDR1 is SGHRS and CDR2 is YFSETQ in the germline V gene. CDR3 size: 16 residues. The CDR3 region is CASSRGSSGGYNEQFF. CDR3 bases: TGCGCCAGCAGCAGAGGTTCTAGCGGGGGATACAATGAGCAGTTCTTC.

This rearrangement joins TRBV15 to TRBJ1-2; D is unresolved. The CDR3 runs 14 residues. V was trimmed by 1 base and J by 2 bases, leaving 8 bases between them. Germline CDR1 reads LNHNV; CDR2 reads YYDKDF (reference sequence). Written as DNA, the CDR3 is TGTGCCACCAGCAGAGCTGGCAGGAACTATGGCTACACCTTC. Translated, it gives CATSRAGRNYGYTF. The full variable domain, with the rest looked up from reference TRBV15 and TRBJ1-2, is DAMVIQNPRYQVTQFGKPVTLSCSQTLNHNVMYWYQQKSSQAPKLLFHYYDKDFNNEADTPDNFQSRRPNTSFCFLDIRSPGLGDTAMYLCATSRAGRNYGYTFGSGTRLTVV.

The chain recombines TRBV6-5 with TRBJ2-3, with 7 bases fitting TRBD2. The CDR3 has 16 amino acids. Per the germline V gene, CDR1 is MNHEY and CDR2 is SVGAGI. With 4 bases clipped from V and 1 base from J, the junction kept 8 bases outside the gene matches. CDR3 DNA sequence: TGTGCCAGCAGTTCAACCGGGGGGTTCGGCACAGATACGCAGTATTTT. As protein: CASSSTGGFGTDTQYF.

J is TRBJ2-2 and V is TRBV6-5; D unresolved. The CDR3 length is 12 residues. The germline V and J ends were trimmed by 5 bases and 6 bases, with 7 bases remaining between them. The germline CDR1 and CDR2 sequences are MNHEY and SVGAGI. CDR3 sequence (DNA): TGTGCCAGCAGTCGGCCGGCCGGGGAGCTGTTTTTT. As protein: CASSRPAGELFF.

V gene TRBV27 combines with J gene TRBJ2-2; D possibly corresponds to TRBD2 (6 bases). With 6 bases removed from V and 0 bases from J, the gap between germline ends came to 14 bases. The CDR3 has 16 residues. CDR1 is MNHEY and CDR2 is SMNVEV in the germline V gene (reference sequence). CDR3 protein: CASRSSGGANTGELFF. The DNA of the CDR3 is TGTGCCAGCAGGTCCAGCGGCGGGGCGAACACCGGGGAGCTGTTTTTT.

The chain uses TRBV28 and TRBJ2-7, with D tentatively TRBD1 or TRBD2 (6 bases each). The V end was cut by 7 bases, the J end by 5 bases, with 24 bases between. The CDR3 covers 16 residues. Looked up from germline, CDR1 is MDHEN and CDR2 is SYDVKM. CDR3 nucleotide sequence: TGTGCCAGCACCCCCCGAGGTATGGGGGGCAGGAACGAGCAGTACTTC. Its translation: CASTPRGMGGRNEQYF.

The V and J genes are TRBV5-4 and TRBJ2-7; D is unresolved. This CDR3 spans 14 amino acids. Trimming cost V 0 bases and J 1 base, with 8 bases left between them. Germline V gene lookup returns CDR1 SGHNT and CDR2 YYREEE (reference sequence). The CDR3 region is CASSLGPDSYEQYF. The CDR3 nucleotides are TGTGCCAGCAGCTTGGGCCCTGATTCCTACGAGCAGTACTTC.

The chain recombines TRBV5-1 with TRBJ1-4; no clear D gene. Looked up from germline, CDR1 is SGHRS and CDR2 is YFSETQ. The CDR3 runs to 16 residues. V lost 0 bases and J lost 0, with 9 bases in between. Here the CDR3 reads CASSLGRRTTNEKLFF. Written as DNA, the CDR3 is TGCGCCAGCAGCTTGGGTCGGAGGACAACTAATGAAAAACTGTTTTTT. Combining the CDR3 with reference TRBV5-1 and TRBJ1-4 gives the whole variable domain KAGVTQTPRYLIKTRGQQVTLSCSPISGHRSVSWYQQTPGQGLQFLFEYFSETQRNKGNFPGRFSGRQFSNSRSEMNVSTLELGDSALYLCASSLGRRTTNEKLFFGSGTQLSVL.

The chain uses TRBV11-2 and TRBJ2-3; 8 bases align to TRBD2. Germline lookup yields CDR1 SGHAT and CDR2 FQNNGV. Trimming took 4 bases from V and 7 from J; bases not matched to a gene: 10. The CDR3 consists of 15 residues. The CDR3 reads CASSSGLAVPYTQYF. The CDR3 DNA is TGTGCCAGCAGCTCAGGACTAGCAGTCCCTTATACGCAGTATTTT.

The chain recombines TRBV5-1 with TRBJ1-1; D not resolved. From germline, CDR1 is SGHRS and CDR2 YFSETQ. This CDR3 is 14 amino acids long. Trimming shortened V by 0 bases and J by 1 base, and 7 bases separated the two germline ends. CDR3 protein: CASSLVTANTEAFF. The CDR3 coding sequence is TGCGCCAGCAGCTTGGTTACAGCGAACACTGAAGCTTTCTTT.